The 2 T cell receptor beta chains below come from one sample, sequenced in a study of persistence of HIV-infected CD4 T cells. Overlapping HIV-1 Gag 15-mer peptides at approximately 1 ug per peptide per mL were used. CD4+ T cells upregulating both CD40 ligand and CD69 were sorted as responding cells. The immunoSEQ assay was version 4, run in survey mode. Only in-frame clones appear in the TCRdb table, and some are missing; sequencing was by immunoSEQ multiplex PCR. The sample has around 24,000 clones, approximately 79% seen once. No antigens are known for them. The starting material was CD4+ T cells sorted from PBMCs after roughly 19-hour stimulation, obtained from a patient who received antiretroviral therapy. These receptors were collected from an adult man with HIV who was CMV-seropositive.

Here the CDR3 DNA reads TGTGCCAGCAGTCCCCCCGCGGAGCTAACAGATACGCAGTATTTT. This codes for CASSPPAELTDTQYF. V and J are TRBV28 and TRBJ2-3, with unresolved D. CDR1 is MDHEN, CDR2 SYDVKM, per germline. The V and J ends lost 5 bases and 3 bases respectively, with 15 bases between them. CDR3 length: 15 amino acids.

This chain joins TRBV3-1 (or the pseudogene TRBV3-2) and TRBJ2-5; 9 nucleotides agree with TRBD2. The germline V gene has CDR1 LGHDT and CDR2 YNNKEL (reference sequence). J lost 4 bases, V lost 5 bases, and 17 bases had no gene match. There are 18 residues in the CDR3. The CDR3 loop reads CASSYTYPGTSRGETQYF. CDR3 nucleotide sequence: TGTGCCAGCAGCTATACGTACCCAGGGACTAGCCGGGGAGAGACCCAGTACTTC.